This entry lists 25 T cell receptor beta chains sequenced from one sample in a study of cytomegalovirus exposure and HLA in healthy donors. The PCR was carried out with 60 Vbeta primers and 13 Jbeta primers. The method was immunoSEQ multiplex PCR; TCRdb's version includes in-frame clones alone and lacks a portion of them. The repertoire includes about 120,000 clones, 80% of them detected once, and approximately 8.8% sits in the top ten. The specimen sequenced was PBMCs. These receptors originate from a female donor in good health and CMV-seropositive.

The genes are TRBV2 and TRBJ1-5; TRBD1 matches at 8 bases. The V segment lost 3 bases and the J segment 10 bases; nucleotides outside the gene matches: 11. CDR1 is SNHLY, CDR2 FYNNEI, per germline. The CDR3 consists of 15 residues. In DNA, the CDR3 is TGTGCCAGCAGTGAGAGGACAGGGCTATTTTCCCCCCAGCATTTT. It is translated as CASSERTGLFSPQHF.

CDR3 protein: CASANRVVNYGYTF. CDR3 in DNA: TGTGCCAGTGCGAACAGGGTTGTGAACTATGGCTACACCTTC. The V call is TRBV19, the J call TRBJ1-2; D possibly corresponds to TRBD1 (6 bases). V lost 8 bases and J 2 bases, leaving 15 bases between the germline ends. From germline, CDR1 is LNHDA and CDR2 SQIVND (reference sequence). The CDR3 length is 14 residues.

This clone was counted only a few times. This rearrangement joins TRBV6-5 to TRBJ1-4; D might be TRBD1 (6 bases). V was cut by 5 bases and J by 7 bases, with 14 bases left in between. The CDR3 sequence is 14 residues long. Germline V lookup: CDR1 MNHEY, CDR2 SVGAGI. CDR3 region: CASSRQVRAEKLFF. The CDR3 nucleotides read TGTGCCAGCAGTAGACAGGTTCGGGCTGAAAAACTGTTTTTT.

The chain joins TRBV4-3 to TRBJ2-7; 7 nucleotides agree with TRBD1. Trimming at V came to 2 bases and at J to 0 bases, leaving 4 bases not matched to a gene. This CDR3 is 15 amino acids long. CDR1 LGHNA and CDR2 YSLEER come from the germline V gene. The CDR3 DNA sequence: TGCGCCAGCAGCCAATACAGGGGTAGCTCCTACGAGCAGTACTTC. As protein: CASSQYRGSSYEQYF.

The chain recombines TRBV6-5 with TRBJ1-2; 7 nucleotides agree with TRBD1. This CDR3 region has 15 residues. CDR1 and CDR2 from the germline V gene are MNHEY and SVGAGI. V lost 0 bases and J lost 4; bases outside the gene matches: 5. Here the CDR3 reads CASSYSLQGTYGYTF. CDR3 DNA sequence: TGTGCCAGCAGTTACTCGTTACAGGGGACCTATGGCTACACCTTC.

This clone was counted between two and nine times. The V call is TRBV10-3, the J call TRBJ1-2, with 9 bases lining up with TRBD1. The ends lost 5 bases at V and 4 bases at J; junction bases unmatched: 2. Germline assignment: CDR1 ENHRY and CDR2 SYGVKD. The CDR3 consists of 13 residues. The CDR3 reads CAISLGQGYGYTF. The CDR3 DNA follows: TGTGCCATCAGTCTGGGACAGGGCTATGGCTACACCTTC.

The count of this clone is one. This chain links TRBV5-4 with TRBJ1-1; 7 nucleotides line up with TRBD1. Looked up from germline, CDR1 is SGHNT and CDR2 is YYREEE (reference sequence). The V gene end was trimmed by 4 bases and the J gene end by 2 bases; junction bases not matched to a gene: 8. The CDR3 is 15 residues long. The CDR3 sequence is CASSRGTDPNTEAFF. The CDR3 coding sequence is TGTGCCAGCAGCCGGGGGACAGATCCAAACACTGAAGCTTTCTTT. Using reference TRBV5-4 and TRBJ1-1 for the parts outside the CDR3, the full variable domain is ETGVTQSPTHLIKTRGQQVTLRCSSQSGHNTVSWYQQALGQGPQFIFQYYREEENGRGNFPPRFSGLQFPNYSSELNVNALELDDSALYLCASSRGTDPNTEAFFGQGTRLTVV.

This clone was counted once. The chain joins TRBV10-3 to TRBJ2-1, with 10 bases lining up with TRBD1. The junction had 8 bases not matched to a gene; V was cut back by 3 bases and J by 6 bases. The CDR3 runs 16 residues. The germline CDR1 and CDR2 sequences are ENHRY and SYGVKD. In DNA, the CDR3 is TGTGCCATCAGTGACTCCGGGACAGGGGTGGGCAATGAGCAGTTCTTC. This sequence encodes CAISDSGTGVGNEQFF.

CDR3 in DNA: TGTGCCAGCAGTAGGAGTTCCTTTGGGTACGAGCAGTACTTC. Amino acid sequence: CASSRSSFGYEQYF. This rearrangement joins TRBV6-1 to TRBJ2-7, with D hard to call. V lost 5 bases, J lost 4 bases, and 15 bases lay in between. This CDR3 has 14 amino acids. The germline V gene encodes CDR1 MNHNS and CDR2 SASEGT.

The chain couples TRBV5-5 to TRBJ1-5; unclear D gene. CDR1 and CDR2 from the germline V gene are SGHKS and YYEKEE (reference sequence). The V end was cut by 2 bases, the J end by 0 bases, with 6 bases between. CDR3 length equals 14 residues. The DNA for the CDR3 is TGTGCCAGCAGCTTAACCGGTAGCAATCAGCCCCAGCATTTT. Its protein product is CASSLTGSNQPQHF.

The chain recombines TRBV5-6 with TRBJ1-3; 7 bases match TRBD1. V lost 6 bases and J lost 0; bases outside the gene matches: 3. CDR1 is SGHDT, CDR2 YYEEEE, per germline. This CDR3 is 14 amino acids long. CDR3 sequence: CASTRDSSGNTIYF. As DNA, the CDR3 is TGTGCCAGCACCAGGGACAGCTCTGGAAACACCATATATTTT. Variable domain in full (rest from reference TRBV5-6 and TRBJ1-3): DAGVTQSPTHLIKTRGQQVTLRCSPKSGHDTVSWYQQALGQGPQFIFQYYEEEERQRGNFPDRFSGHQFPNYSSELNVNALLLGDSALYLCASTRDSSGNTIYFGEGSWLTVV.

This clone was counted a few times. This chain's CDR3 is CASSSAGQGIYGYTF. The CDR3 DNA reads as TGTGCCAGCAGCTCCGCCGGACAGGGAATCTATGGCTACACCTTC. The chain employs TRBV6-5 and TRBJ1-2; TRBD1 matches 8 bases. V lost 6 bases, J lost 4 bases, and 10 bases stayed unmatched. The CDR3 contains 15 residues. Germline V CDR1 and CDR2: MNHEY, SVGAGI.

The chain uses TRBV5-1 and TRBJ2-1; 7 bases are a match to TRBD2. Germline lookup yields CDR1 SGHRS and CDR2 YFSETQ. V dropped 0 bases and J dropped 6; count of bases not matched to a gene: 6. The CDR3 has 15 amino acids. CDR3 sequence: CASSLGLAVPNEQFF. CDR3 nucleotide sequence: TGCGCCAGCAGCTTGGGACTAGCAGTACCCAATGAGCAGTTCTTC.

The gene calls are TRBV27 and TRBJ2-1; 8 nucleotides agree with TRBD2. V shed 6 bases and J 1 base; nucleotides not matched to a gene: 8. The CDR3 is 16 residues long. Germline V gene lookup returns CDR1 MNHEY and CDR2 SMNVEV (reference sequence). This CDR3 reads CASRSLSGASYNEQFF. The CDR3, as DNA: TGTGCCAGCAGGAGCCTTAGCGGGGCGTCCTACAATGAGCAGTTCTTC.

The chain recombines TRBV30 with TRBJ2-2, with TRBD2 identical over 13 bases. From germline, CDR1 is GTSNPN and CDR2 SVGIG (reference sequence). The CDR3 is made up of 14 amino acids. The J segment lost 8 bases and the V segment lost 2 bases, leaving 2 bases of the junction unmatched. In nucleotides, the CDR3 is TGTGCCTGGAGTACTAGCGGGGGGGTTGGGGAGCTGTTTTTT. Its translation: CAWSTSGGVGELFF.

V is TRBV2 and J is TRBJ1-2; D is perhaps TRBD1 (6 bases). CDR1 SNHLY and CDR2 FYNNEI come from the germline V gene. There are 15 residues in the CDR3. V lost 2 bases and J 4 bases, leaving 14 bases between the germline ends. CDR3 coding DNA: TGTGCCAGCAGTGAATCGGGGGCGGGGGGCTATGGCTACACCTTC. It is translated as CASSESGAGGYGYTF. Using reference TRBV2 and TRBJ1-2 for the parts outside the CDR3, the full variable domain is EPEVTQTPSHQVTQMGQEVILRCVPISNHLYFYWYRQILGQKVEFLVSFYNNEISEKSEIFDDQFSVERPDGSNFTLKIRSTKLEDSAMYFCASSESGAGGYGYTFGSGTRLTVV.

The V gene is TRBV14, the J gene TRBJ2-5; D not certain. Germline values: CDR1 SGHDN, CDR2 FVKESK. Deletions cut 4 bases from V and 5 bases from J, with 11 bases between. There are 13 residues in the CDR3. CDR3: CASSRHLTETQYF. Written as DNA, the CDR3 is TGTGCCAGCAGCCGCCACCTAACCGAGACCCAGTACTTC.

The V and J genes are TRBV5-1 and TRBJ2-5; 12 bases map to TRBD1. The CDR3 consists of 15 residues. Per germline, CDR1 SGHRS and CDR2 YFSETQ. Trimming took 4 bases from V and 1 from J; bases not matched to a gene: 2. This chain's CDR3 is CASSPGQGAQETQYF. As DNA, the CDR3 is TGCGCCAGCAGCCCGGGACAGGGGGCCCAAGAGACCCAGTACTTC.

This clone was picked up a small number of times. The chain recombines TRBV9 with TRBJ2-5; D possibly corresponds to TRBD2 (6 bases). The CDR3 covers 13 residues. Looked up from germline, CDR1 is SGDLS and CDR2 is YYNGEE. V was pared by 0 bases and J by 7 bases, with 10 bases between. CDR3 loop: CASSVDLGGTQYF. In nucleotides, the CDR3 is TGTGCCAGCAGCGTAGATCTCGGGGGGACCCAGTACTTC.

This chain connects TRBV7-3 to TRBJ2-5, with D perhaps TRBD2 (6 bases). The CDR3 runs 13 residues. Trimming took 1 base from V and 5 from J, leaving 8 bases between them. Germline V gene lookup returns CDR1 SGHTA and CDR2 FQGTGA. CDR3 amino acids: CASSLNGGETQYF. CDR3 coding DNA: TGTGCCAGCAGCTTAAATGGGGGGGAGACCCAGTACTTC.

In its sample, this clone was seen a few times. This chain links TRBV5-1 with TRBJ1-1; D remains unclear. V lost 3 bases, J lost 3 bases, and 6 bases lay in between. CDR1 is SGHRS, CDR2 YFSETQ, per germline. The CDR3 runs to 12 residues. CDR3 region: CASSYPDTEAFF. The CDR3 nucleotides read TGCGCCAGCAGCTACCCGGACACTGAAGCTTTCTTT.

The CDR3 coding sequence is TGCAGCGCAAAGACAGGGGTCTACGAGCAGTACTTC. This sequence encodes CSAKTGVYEQYF. The rearrangement links TRBV29-1 to TRBJ2-7; 8 bases are a match to TRBD1. The ends lost 7 bases at V and 3 bases at J; junction bases unmatched: 5. The CDR3 is 12 amino acids. CDR1 and CDR2 from the germline V gene are SQVTM and ANQGSEA.

V gene TRBV5-1 combines with J gene TRBJ1-1; 8 positions agree with TRBD1. The CDR3 loop spans 15 amino acids. Germline CDR1 reads SGHRS; CDR2 reads YFSETQ. After removal of 4 bases from V and 1 base from J, the junction contained 6 bases not matched to a gene. The chain's CDR3 is CASSPRTGTNTEAFF. Here the CDR3 DNA reads TGCGCCAGCAGCCCGAGGACAGGGACGAACACTGAAGCTTTCTTT.

The rearrangement uses TRBV19 and TRBJ1-1; a possible D gene is TRBD1 (6 bases). Germline lookup yields CDR1 LNHDA and CDR2 SQIVND (reference sequence). With 5 bases removed from V and 3 bases from J, the gap between germline ends came to 16 bases. The CDR3 has 15 amino acids. The chain's CDR3 is CASSFLPQGDTEAFF. As DNA, the CDR3 is TGTGCCAGTAGTTTTCTCCCACAGGGCGACACTGAAGCTTTCTTT.

Note on this clone: The conserved phenylalanine or tryptophan normally closing the CDR3 is absent here, so this likely arose from a read error. It is unclear where the CDR3 begins or ends on the DNA, so no DNA is shown, and the CDR3 is as TCRdb lists it. The V gene is TRBV2, the J gene TRBJ2-7; TRBD2, the D gene given by the table, was not confirmed from the DNA. The CDR3 comprises 11 residues, both ends counted. CDR1 SNHLY and CDR2 FYNNEI come from the germline V gene. The CDR3 loop is CASSEKAGSRL.